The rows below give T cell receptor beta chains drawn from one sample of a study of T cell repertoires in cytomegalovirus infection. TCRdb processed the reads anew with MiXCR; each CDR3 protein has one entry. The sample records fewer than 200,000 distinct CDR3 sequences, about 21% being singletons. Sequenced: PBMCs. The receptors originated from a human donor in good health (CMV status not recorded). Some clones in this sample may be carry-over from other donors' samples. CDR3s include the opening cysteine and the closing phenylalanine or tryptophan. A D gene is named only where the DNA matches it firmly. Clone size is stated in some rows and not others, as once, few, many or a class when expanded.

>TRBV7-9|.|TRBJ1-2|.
CASSLVALGANGGYTF
TGTGCCAGCAGCTTAGTCGCCCTGGGAGCCAATGGTGGCTACACCTTC
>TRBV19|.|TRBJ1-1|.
CASTFGLGNTEAFF
TGTGCCAGTACTTTTGGGTTGGGGAACACTGAAGCTTTCTTT
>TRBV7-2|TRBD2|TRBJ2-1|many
CASSLATGTSPNNEQFF
TGTGCCAGCAGCTTAGCGACCGGGACTAGCCCAAACAATGAGCAGTTCTTC
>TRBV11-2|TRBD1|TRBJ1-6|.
CASSLTPGQGNLGNSPLHF
TGTGCCAGCAGCTTAACGCCGGGACAGGGGAATTTGGGGAATTCACCCCTCCACTTT
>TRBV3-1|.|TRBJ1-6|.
CASSPDSDGISPLHF
TGTGCCAGCAGCCCAGACAGCGATGGGATATCACCCCTCCACTTT
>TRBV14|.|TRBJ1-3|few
CASSQYGGLPGNTIYF
TGTGCCAGCAGCCAATACGGGGGATTGCCTGGAAACACCATATATTTT
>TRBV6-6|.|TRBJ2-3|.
CASSSAYDTQYF
TGTGCCAGCAGTTCCGCCTACGATACGCAGTATTTT
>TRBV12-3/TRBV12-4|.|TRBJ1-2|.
CASSPIRDDYGYTF
TGTGCCAGCAGTCCTATCAGGGACGACTATGGCTACACCTTC
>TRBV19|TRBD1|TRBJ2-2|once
CASTQTGGYTGELFF
TGTGCCAGTACCCAGACAGGGGGCTATACCGGGGAGCTGTTTTTT
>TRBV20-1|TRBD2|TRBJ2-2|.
CSAPGTSVNTGELFF
TGCAGTGCTCCCGGGACTAGCGTGAACACCGGGGAGCTGTTTTTT
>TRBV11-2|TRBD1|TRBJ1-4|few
CASSPVWTGRGKLFF
TGTGCCAGCAGCCCTGTTTGGACAGGGAGAGGAAAACTGTTTTTT
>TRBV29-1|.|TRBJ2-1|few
CSVAASLREQFF
TGCAGCGTTGCAGCGTCCCTGCGGGAGCAGTTCTTC
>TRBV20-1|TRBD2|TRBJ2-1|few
CSAKSSGSDSYNEQFF
TGCAGTGCTAAGTCTAGCGGGAGTGACTCCTACAATGAGCAGTTCTTC
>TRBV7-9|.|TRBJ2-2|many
CASSHRGPGELFF
TGTGCCAGCAGCCACCGGGGCCCCGGGGAGCTGTTTTTT
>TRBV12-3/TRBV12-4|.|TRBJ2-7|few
CASTTRHLNEQYF
TGTGCCAGCACCACCCGGCACCTCAACGAGCAGTACTTC
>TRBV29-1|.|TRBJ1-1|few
CSVESGLGTEAFF
TGCAGCGTTGAGTCAGGGCTCGGAACTGAAGCTTTCTTT
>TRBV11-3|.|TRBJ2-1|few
CASKGPRRQFF
TGTGCCAGCAAAGGACCCCGAAGACAGTTCTTC
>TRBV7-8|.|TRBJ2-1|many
CASSSRDQRNEQFF
TGTGCCAGCAGCTCCCGGGACCAAAGAAATGAGCAGTTCTTC
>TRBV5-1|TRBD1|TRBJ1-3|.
CASSWSGTAGNTIYF
TGCGCCAGCAGCTGGTCCGGGACAGCAGGAAACACCATATATTTT
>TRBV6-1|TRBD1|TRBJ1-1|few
CASRRDSLKPGTEAFF
TGTGCCAGCAGACGGGACAGCTTAAAGCCTGGCACTGAAGCTTTCTTT
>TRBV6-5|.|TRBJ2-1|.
CASSYADGQFF
TGTGCCAGCAGTTACGCGGATGGGCAGTTCTTC
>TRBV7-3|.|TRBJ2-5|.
CASSYGARASQETQYF
TGTGCCAGCAGCTACGGGGCTCGCGCTTCACAAGAGACCCAGTACTTC
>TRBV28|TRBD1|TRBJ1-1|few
CASSFSRGLLNTEAFF
TGTGCCAGCAGTTTTTCCAGGGGGCTCTTGAACACTGAAGCTTTCTTT
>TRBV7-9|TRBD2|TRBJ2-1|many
CASSPDLSGSGDEQFF
TGTGCCAGCAGCCCGGATTTGAGCGGGAGTGGTGATGAGCAGTTCTTC
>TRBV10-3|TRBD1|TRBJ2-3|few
CASERGQGYDTQYF
TGTGCCAGTGAGAGGGGACAGGGCTACGATACGCAGTATTTT
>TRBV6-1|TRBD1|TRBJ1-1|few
CASSAPGQGATEAFF
TGTGCCAGCAGTGCTCCGGGACAGGGAGCCACTGAAGCTTTCTTT